These 21 T cell receptor beta chains were all obtained from the same sample, sequenced in a study of blood T cell repertoires in COVID-19. Method: immunoSEQ multiplex PCR; TCRdb's copy keeps in-frame clones and lacks some. The sample has approximately 500,000 clones, roughly nine tenths seen once. Sequenced: peripheral blood. All receptors derive from a woman between 50 and 59 years old with COVID-19, enrolled during active disease.

This chain joins TRBV11-3 and TRBJ2-5; TRBD1 matches at 8 bases. Germline CDR1 reads SGHNT; CDR2 reads YENEEA. V dropped 1 base and J dropped 1; count of bases not matched to a gene: 8. The CDR3 extends over 17 amino acids. The CDR3 sequence is CASSLGPAGGSQETQYF. CDR3 nucleotides: TGTGCCAGCAGCTTAGGACCAGCAGGGGGCTCCCAAGAGACCCAGTACTTC. Full variable domain (remainder filled in from reference TRBV11-3 and TRBJ2-5): EAGVVQSPRYKIIEKKQPVAFWCNPISGHNTLYWYLQNLGQGPELLIRYENEEAVDDSQLPKDRFSAERLKGVDSTLKIQPAELGDSAVYLCASSLGPAGGSQETQYFGPGTRLLVL.

V and J are TRBV20-1 and TRBJ2-5; 14 bases fit TRBD2. The length of the CDR3 is 16 residues. Germline loops: CDR1 DFQATT, CDR2 SNEGSKA (reference sequence). The V segment lost 3 bases and the J segment 5 bases; nucleotides outside the gene matches: 8. The CDR3 nucleotides read TGCAGTGCTAGTGGGGGACTAGCGGGGGATTTGGAGACCCAGTACTTC. The encoded protein is CSASGGLAGDLETQYF.

V usage is TRBV6-5 and J usage is TRBJ2-7, with D maybe TRBD2 (5 bases). The CDR3 has 14 amino acids. The germline gives CDR1 MNHEY, CDR2 SVGAGI. Trimming pared 7 bases from V and 3 bases from J, leaving 16 bases between. The CDR3 here is CASMRERHLYEQYF. In DNA form, the CDR3 reads TGTGCCAGCATGAGGGAAAGACACCTCTACGAGCAGTACTTC.

The table lists this clone with a count of one. The chain has TRBV18 and TRBJ2-6, with 10 bases lining up with TRBD1. The CDR3 totals 18 residues. Unmatched junction bases numbered 8, after V lost 2 bases and J lost 4 bases. Germline CDR1 and CDR2: KGHSH and LQKENI. The CDR3 sequence is CASSPSTGGVEGANVLTF. CDR3 nucleotide sequence: TGTGCCAGCTCACCATCGACAGGGGGCGTGGAAGGGGCCAACGTCCTGACTTTC.

This rearrangement joins TRBV24-1 to TRBJ2-5, with 7 bases that match TRBD1. V lost 2 bases and J lost 3; bases outside the gene matches: 8. The CDR3 contains 16 residues. Germline CDR1 reads KGHDR; CDR2 reads SFDVKD. CDR3 sequence: CATSDSQLGQEETQYF. The CDR3 DNA reads as TGTGCCACCAGTGATTCTCAACTCGGACAGGAAGAGACCCAGTACTTC.

The chain couples TRBV2 to TRBJ1-3; the match to TRBD1 covers 10 bases. This CDR3 is 15 amino acids long. The germline CDR1 and CDR2 sequences are SNHLY and FYNNEI. The V gene end was trimmed by 8 bases and the J gene end by 4 bases; junction bases not matched to a gene: 8. Written as DNA, the CDR3 is TGTGCCAGCCGGACCGGGACAGGGGACGGAAACACCATATATTTT. Amino acid sequence: CASRTGTGDGNTIYF.

The chain links TRBV5-1 to TRBJ1-4; 7 bases are a match to TRBD1. The CDR3 has 16 residues. CDR1 and CDR2 (germline): SGHRS, YFSETQ. J lost 3 bases, V lost 4 bases, and 9 bases had no gene match. The CDR3: CASSPPSGQPNEKLFF. CDR3 nucleotide sequence: TGCGCCAGCAGCCCCCCCTCGGGACAGCCTAATGAAAAACTGTTTTTT.

The genes are TRBV6-5 and TRBJ2-2; 8 nucleotides align to TRBD1. Per germline, CDR1 MNHEY and CDR2 SVGAGI. The CDR3 is made up of 14 amino acids. Losses at the gene ends were 6 bases for V and 5 bases for J; bases not matched to a gene: 5. This CDR3 reads CASSSTGGTGELFF. The CDR3 DNA is TGTGCCAGCAGCTCTACAGGGGGGACCGGGGAGCTGTTTTTT.

The chain joins TRBV5-4 to TRBJ2-7; TRBD2 matches at 10 bases. Germline V gene sequence: CDR1 SGHNT, CDR2 YYREEE (reference sequence). After removal of 4 bases from V and 5 bases from J, the junction contained 6 bases not matched to a gene. CDR3 length: 14 residues. The CDR3 nucleotides read TGTGCCAGCAGCCCTCAGCGGGGGGGCAACGAGCAGTACTTC. Encoded protein: CASSPQRGGNEQYF.

V is TRBV6-5 and J is TRBJ1-2; 7 nucleotides match TRBD1. Germline V gene data show CDR1 as MNHEY and CDR2 as SVGAGI. V lost 2 bases and J lost 4; bases outside the gene matches: 4. The CDR3 has 14 residues. CDR3 protein: CASSYADRPYGYTF. The CDR3 bases are TGTGCCAGCAGTTACGCGGACAGGCCCTATGGCTACACCTTC.

This clone was detected once. The J gene is TRBJ1-4, the V gene TRBV5-5; possibly TRBD1 for D (6 bases). Per the germline V gene, CDR1 is SGHKS and CDR2 is YYEKEE (reference sequence). CDR3 length equals 15 residues. Trimming took 4 bases from V and 6 from J, leaving 16 bases between them. This chain's CDR3 is CASSQWGRRDEKLFF. In nucleotides, the CDR3 is TGTGCCAGCAGCCAATGGGGGCGGCGGGATGAAAAACTGTTTTTT.

This sequence joins TRBV6-5 and TRBJ1-1, with 9 nucleotides matching TRBD1. The CDR3 sequence is 13 residues long. Trimming took 2 bases from V and 6 from J; bases not matched to a gene: 1. The V gene's germline CDR1 is MNHEY and CDR2 SVGAGI. The CDR3 here is CASSYGTGSEAFF. In DNA form, the CDR3 reads TGTGCCAGCAGTTACGGGACAGGGTCTGAAGCTTTCTTT.

This clone was counted a single time. The genes are TRBV15 and TRBJ1-4; tentative D call: TRBD1 (6 bases). Between the trimmed V and J ends, which lost 5 bases and 5 bases, there was a span of 18 bases. The CDR3 runs 16 residues. Germline lookup yields CDR1 LNHNV and CDR2 YYDKDF (reference sequence). The chain's CDR3 is CATSPFEQGNNEKLFF. The CDR3, as DNA: TGTGCCACCAGCCCCTTCGAACAGGGAAACAATGAAAAACTGTTTTTT.

The chain is built from TRBV6-1 and TRBJ1-1; perhaps TRBD1 as D (5 bases). The CDR3 is 13 amino acids. CDR1 is MNHNS and CDR2 is SASEGT in the germline V gene. Trimming removed 0 bases at V and 7 bases at J, with 9 bases between. CDR3 loop: CASSEAQGFEAFF. The CDR3 DNA follows: TGTGCCAGCAGTGAAGCGCAGGGTTTTGAAGCTTTCTTT.

As concerns this clone: The junction shows a germline mismatch at one end, possibly a read error. V usage is TRBV4-1 and J usage is TRBJ2-3, with D possibly TRBD2 on 6 matching bases. The CDR3 has 15 amino acids. CDR1 is MGHRA, CDR2 YSYEKL, per germline. CDR3 bases: TGCGCCAGCAGCCAAGATGCGGGGCCCACATATACGCAGTATTTT. Its translation is CASSQDAGPTYTQYF.

The J gene is TRBJ1-2, the V gene TRBV28, with 7 bases matching TRBD1. Germline loops: CDR1 MDHEN, CDR2 SYDVKM. V shed 5 bases and J 7 bases; nucleotides not matched to a gene: 10. The CDR3 contains 14 residues. The CDR3 region has the DNA TGTGCCAGCAGTCCCCGGACAGGTCTTAGTGGCTACACCTTC. Translated, it gives CASSPRTGLSGYTF.

The V gene is TRBV6-5, the J gene TRBJ2-2, with TRBD2 matching 13 bases. Trimming took 6 bases from V and 6 from J; bases not matched to a gene: 4. Germline V gene lookup returns CDR1 MNHEY and CDR2 SVGAGI. The CDR3 consists of 15 residues. This chain's CDR3 is CASRPGLAGPGELFF. The CDR3 DNA reads as TGTGCCAGCAGGCCGGGACTAGCGGGGCCCGGGGAGCTGTTTTTT.

This clone was detected once. The rearrangement uses TRBV11-2 and TRBJ2-1; 8 nucleotides align to TRBD2. Germline V CDR1 and CDR2: SGHAT, FQNNGV. This CDR3 spans 12 amino acids. Germline trimming cut 5 bases from V and 10 bases from J; bases unmatched to any gene: 4. The CDR3: CASSRGGSEQFF. CDR3 coding DNA: TGTGCCAGCAGCCGGGGGGGTTCCGAGCAGTTCTTC.

The V call is TRBV3-1 (or the pseudogene TRBV3-2), the J call TRBJ1-4; D perhaps matches TRBD1 (5 bases). Trimming cost V 1 base and J 8 bases, with 8 bases left between them. There are 13 residues in the CDR3. Germline CDR1 is LGHDT and CDR2 is YNNKEL (reference sequence). The CDR3 here is CASSQAGGEKLFF. The CDR3 DNA is TGTGCCAGCAGCCAAGCGGGGGGAGAAAAACTGTTTTTT.

This chain connects TRBV19 to TRBJ1-1, with TRBD1 as a possible D gene (5 bases). The CDR3 covers 13 residues. The germline V gene encodes CDR1 LNHDA and CDR2 SQIVND (reference sequence). The V and J ends lost 4 bases and 1 base respectively, with 7 bases between them. CDR3 sequence: CASSSGGNTEAFF. The CDR3 DNA sequence: TGTGCCAGTAGTAGCGGGGGGAACACTGAAGCTTTCTTT. The whole variable domain, remainder taken from reference TRBV19 and TRBJ1-1, is DGGITQSPKYLFRKEGQNVTLSCEQNLNHDAMYWYRQDPGQGLRLIYYSQIVNDFQKGDIAEGYSVSREKKESFPLTVTSAQKNPTAFYLCASSSGGNTEAFFGQGTRLTVV.

The chain couples TRBV5-1 to TRBJ1-5; 11 nucleotides align to TRBD1. Unmatched junction bases numbered 1, after V lost 4 bases and J lost 7 bases. This CDR3 contains 13 residues. CDR1 and CDR2 from the germline V gene are SGHRS and YFSETQ. This CDR3 reads CASSRTGGQPQHF. The CDR3 coding sequence is TGCGCCAGCAGCCGGACAGGGGGCCAGCCCCAGCATTTT.